The entry that follows covers one T cell receptor (beta chain) sequence. These data are taken from a study of OX40 agonist ivuxolimab in advanced cancers. The V gene's germline CDR1 is MDHEN and CDR2 SYDVKM. V was pared by 5 bases and J by 3 bases, with 9 bases between. This CDR3 has 13 residues. The data were produced by immunoSEQ multiplex PCR, yet TCRdb's version contains in-frame clones alone and is incomplete. Among several thousand clones listed, 80% were seen once. The specimen comprised CD4+ or CD8+ T cells sorted from blood, sampled in a trial of the OX40 agonist ivuxolimab. The chain has TRBV28 and TRBJ2-3; D remains unclear. The TCR originated in an adult with an advanced solid tumor such as melanoma, head and neck, liver or kidney cancer. As DNA, the CDR3 is TGTGCCAGCAGTATACTCAAAACAGATACGCAGTATTTT. Residues: CASSILKTDTQYF.